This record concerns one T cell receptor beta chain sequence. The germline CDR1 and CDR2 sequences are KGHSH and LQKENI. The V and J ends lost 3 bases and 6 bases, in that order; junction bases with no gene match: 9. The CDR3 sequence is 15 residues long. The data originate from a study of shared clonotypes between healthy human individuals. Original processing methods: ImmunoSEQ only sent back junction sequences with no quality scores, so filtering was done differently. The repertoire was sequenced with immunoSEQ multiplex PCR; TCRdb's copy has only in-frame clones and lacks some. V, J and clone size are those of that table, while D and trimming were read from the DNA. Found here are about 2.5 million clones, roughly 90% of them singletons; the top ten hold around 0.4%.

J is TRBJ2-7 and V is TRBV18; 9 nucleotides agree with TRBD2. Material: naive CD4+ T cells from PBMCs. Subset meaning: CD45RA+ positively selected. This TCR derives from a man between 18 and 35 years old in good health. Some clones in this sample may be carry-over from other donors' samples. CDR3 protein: CASSPPPGLASEQYF. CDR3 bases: TGTGCCAGCTCACCCCCCCCGGGACTAGCAAGCGAGCAGTACTTC.